Included here is one TCR beta chain sequence, with context. Its antigen is as yet unknown. Profiling relied on immunoSEQ multiplex PCR, and the TCRdb table lists in-frame clones only, not all of them. The sample has 9,000 to 13,000 clones, about 75% seen once. The data were taken from a study of tumor-infiltrating lymphocytes in localized non-small cell lung cancer. Study background: From each patient, both tumor and uninvolved lung, non-adjacent to tumor, were sampled.

Findings and limits, study-wide: Compared with uninvolved lung, tumors showed higher T cell infiltration by TCRbeta sequencing. Each assay used a separate piece of the same tissue.

This CDR3 has 13 residues. Between the trimmed V and J ends, which lost 3 bases and 5 bases, there was a span of 8 bases. Germline V CDR1 and CDR2: SGHAT, FQNNGV. This sequence joins TRBV11-2 and TRBJ1-5; a weak D match, TRBD1 (5 bases). The source material was uninvolved lung tissue not adjacent to the tumor. This TCR was sampled from a human donor with non-small cell lung cancer. The CDR3 DNA reads TGTGCCAGCAGCTTGGGACTGGATCAGCCCCAGCATTTT. It encodes CASSLGLDQPQHF.